These 17 T cell receptor beta chains came from one sample sequenced in a study of beta chain features in type 1 diabetes. No antigen has been assigned to these receptors. Study-level points and caveats: Moderately but significantly shorter TCRB CDR3s were found in Type 1 diabetes patients in all four CD4+ subsets.

Investigators reverse transcribed all isolated RNA, so they sequenced expressed TCRB transcripts. The method was immunoSEQ multiplex PCR; TCRdb's version includes in-frame clones alone and lacks a portion of them. Counted here are 640,000 or so clones, under 15% occurring once; the ten biggest clones make up approximately 0.021%. Sequenced sample: naive CD4+ T cells from blood. Source of these receptors: a man between 18 and 35 years old with type 1 diabetes.

Remarks on this clone: This sequence may be a read error, since a much larger clone differs from it by one base. The identical CDR3 is also encoded by other nucleotide sequences in the sample. The rearrangement joins TRBV5-1 to TRBJ2-3; D not resolved. The CDR3 runs to 12 residues. Trimming took off 1 base at V and 3 bases at J, with 3 bases between the two ends. Germline assignment: CDR1 SGHRS and CDR2 YFSETQ. CDR3 loop: CASSLRTDTQYF. CDR3 nucleotides: TGCGCCAGCAGCTTGAGGACAGATACGCAGTATTTT.

This clone came up a few times. This rearrangement joins TRBV5-1 to TRBJ2-2; D call uncertain. The CDR3 sequence is 15 residues long. Per germline, CDR1 SGHRS and CDR2 YFSETQ. V lost 0 bases to trimming and J lost 7 bases, with 13 bases between them. Written as DNA, the CDR3 is TGCGCCAGCAGCTTGGCCAAGCCCGGCGTCGGGGAGCTGTTTTTT. This sequence encodes CASSLAKPGVGELFF.

This clone was seen a few times. The chain recombines TRBV30 with TRBJ1-5, with D tentatively TRBD1 (6 bases). V lost 2 bases to trimming and J lost 1 base, with 21 bases between them. The CDR3 runs 18 residues. Germline V gene sequence: CDR1 GTSNPN, CDR2 SVGIG (reference sequence). The CDR3 coding sequence is TGTGCCTGGAGTCCCGACCCAACCAGGGGCGGAAGCAATCAGCCCCAGCATTTT. It translates to CAWSPDPTRGGSNQPQHF.

This clone was observed a handful of times. The chain has TRBV2 and TRBJ2-5, with D unresolved. V lost 4 bases and J lost 1, with 10 bases in between. Looked up from germline, CDR1 is SNHLY and CDR2 is FYNNEI. The CDR3 has 14 amino acids. Written as DNA, the CDR3 is TGTGCCAGCAGTGGTAACTACCTCCAAGAGACCCAGTACTTC. Protein: CASSGNYLQETQYF.

This clone was observed a handful of times. The chain joins TRBV4-1 to TRBJ2-1; D possibly matches TRBD1 or TRBD2 (5 bases each). The CDR3 length is 16 residues. V was trimmed by 0 bases and J by 4 bases, leaving 13 bases between them. Germline CDR1 reads MGHRA; CDR2 reads YSYEKL. This CDR3 reads CASSQEDSGIYNEQFF. Here the CDR3 DNA reads TGCGCCAGCAGCCAAGAGGACTCAGGGATTTACAATGAGCAGTTCTTC.

This clone turned up a few times. The chain is built from TRBV5-1 and TRBJ1-5, with D perhaps matching TRBD1 (5 bases). The germline V gene encodes CDR1 SGHRS and CDR2 YFSETQ. This CDR3 comprises 14 residues. The V gene lost 0 bases and the J gene lost 5 bases, with 9 bases spanning the gap. The CDR3 DNA reads as TGCGCCAGCAGCTTGGAGGGGACCTATCAGCCCCAGCATTTT. Translating gives CASSLEGTYQPQHF.

This chain connects TRBV30 to TRBJ1-3; no reliable D call. Germline assignment: CDR1 GTSNPN and CDR2 SVGIG (reference sequence). The CDR3 loop spans 11 amino acids. Trimming took off 2 bases at V and 8 bases at J, with 7 bases between the two ends. The CDR3 reads CAWSPLDTIYF. CDR3 DNA sequence: TGTGCCTGGAGTCCCTTGGACACCATATATTTT.

The CDR3 bases are TGTGCCAGCAGCTTGGTTCAGGGAAGGGCAGATACGCAGTATTTT. Translating gives CASSLVQGRADTQYF. J is TRBJ2-3 and V is TRBV5-4; tentatively, D is TRBD1 (5 bases). V was trimmed by 0 bases and J by 4 bases, leaving 12 bases between them. Germline loops: CDR1 SGHNT, CDR2 YYREEE (reference sequence). The CDR3 spans 15 residues.

This rearrangement joins TRBV6-1 to TRBJ2-3; TRBD2 aligns across 9 bases. J was trimmed by 2 bases and V by 4 bases; bases with no gene match: 10. CDR3 length: 17 residues. CDR1 MNHNS and CDR2 SASEGT come from the germline V gene. CDR3 coding DNA: TGTGCCAGCAGTGTAATAGGTGGCGGGGGGGCCACAGATACGCAGTATTTT. This encodes CASSVIGGGGATDTQYF.

The chain uses TRBV5-4 and TRBJ1-1; 8 bases map to TRBD1. V lost 2 bases to trimming and J lost 5 bases; unmatched junction nucleotides: 2. This CDR3 has 13 amino acids. Germline V gene data show CDR1 as SGHNT and CDR2 as YYREEE (reference sequence). CDR3 DNA: TGTGCCAGCAGCTTTACAGGGGGGACTGAAGCTTTCTTT. Protein sequence: CASSFTGGTEAFF.

This clone was seen a few times. The chain recombines TRBV2 with TRBJ2-5, with 10 nucleotides matching TRBD2. Per germline, CDR1 SNHLY and CDR2 FYNNEI. This CDR3 has 15 residues. The J segment lost 5 bases and the V segment lost 6 bases, leaving 9 bases of the junction unmatched. CDR3 DNA sequence: TGTGCCAGCAGCGTGCTAGCGGGGGTGCGGGAGACCCAGTACTTC. This translates into CASSVLAGVRETQYF.

The chain uses TRBV7-2 and TRBJ2-4, with unresolved D. Near its end, the DNA agrees better with TRBJ2-7, so the J call may be wrong. The germline CDR1 and CDR2 sequences are SGHTA and FQGNSA. The length of the CDR3 is 11 residues. This CDR3 is CASSSATEQYF. DNA of the CDR3: TGTGCCAGCAGCTCCGCGACCGAGCAGTACTTC.

This clone was detected a few times. The genes are TRBV29-1 and TRBJ2-7; D is perhaps TRBD1 (6 bases). Trimming shortened V by 4 bases and J by 4 bases, and 8 bases separated the two germline ends. This CDR3 is built from 11 residues. Germline CDR1 is SQVTM and CDR2 is ANQGSEA. The DNA for the CDR3 is TGCAGCGTTGTAGGGGGATACGAGCAGTACTTC. Residues: CSVVGGYEQYF.

This clone was observed a handful of times. The chain joins TRBV30 to TRBJ1-2; D possibly corresponds to TRBD1 (5 bases). Trimming cost V 0 bases and J 4 bases, with 9 bases left between them. This CDR3 is built from 13 residues. Germline V gives CDR1 GTSNPN, CDR2 SVGIG (reference sequence). The DNA of the CDR3 is TGTGCCTGGAGTGTACAGGCCGGCTATGGCTACACCTTC. It is translated as CAWSVQAGYGYTF.

The chain has TRBV30 and TRBJ1-2, with a weak D call TRBD1 (5 bases). This CDR3 contains 14 residues. CDR1 and CDR2 (germline): GTSNPN, SVGIG (reference sequence). Trimming took 4 bases from V and 0 from J, leaving 12 bases between them. CDR3 region: CAWTGLGANYGYTF. The CDR3, as DNA: TGTGCCTGGACGGGACTCGGAGCTAACTATGGCTACACCTTC.

The chain uses TRBV30 and TRBJ1-1; D is ambiguous. The CDR3 spans 14 residues. V lost 3 bases, J lost 4 bases, and 15 bases lay in between. CDR1 and CDR2 from the germline V gene are GTSNPN and SVGIG (reference sequence). In nucleotides, the CDR3 is TGTGCCTGGAGCGGGATGGGGTCCGGCACTGAAGCTTTCTTT. Translating it yields CAWSGMGSGTEAFF.

The rearrangement uses TRBV7-9 and TRBJ1-5; 8 bases line up with TRBD1. Trimming at V came to 3 bases and at J to 7 bases, leaving 5 bases not matched to a gene. This CDR3 spans 14 amino acids. Germline V gene data show CDR1 as SEHNR and CDR2 as FQNEAQ (reference sequence). CDR3 residues: CASSLGQVPQPQHF. CDR3 sequence (DNA): TGTGCCAGCAGCTTGGGACAGGTTCCCCAGCCCCAGCATTTT.